The 5 T cell receptor beta chains below all came from one sample that was sequenced in a study of cytomegalovirus exposure and HLA in healthy donors. The PCR was carried out with 60 Vbeta primers and 13 Jbeta primers. Profiled with immunoSEQ multiplex PCR; TCRdb holds only in-frame clones, not every one. In the table there are around 140,000 clones, approximately 80% of which are singletons. The sequencing input was PBMCs. Receptor source: a young man in good health and CMV-seropositive.

CDR3 nucleotides: TGTGCCAGCAGCTTATCAGGGGGTACTGAAGCTTTCTTT. Protein sequence: CASSLSGGTEAFF. This chain connects TRBV7-8 to TRBJ1-1; 7 bases align to TRBD1. The germline V gene has CDR1 SGHVS and CDR2 FQNEAQ. This CDR3 is 13 amino acids long. V lost 2 bases, J lost 5 bases, and 2 bases stayed unmatched.

This clone occurred a few times. The chain is built from TRBV19 and TRBJ1-5, with no clear D. Germline V gene lookup returns CDR1 LNHDA and CDR2 SQIVND (reference sequence). The length of the CDR3 is 16 residues. V was pared by 3 bases and J by 3 bases, with 15 bases between. The CDR3 DNA follows: TGTGCCAGTAGTATTGAAGTGGACCGGGACAATCAGCCCCAGCATTTT. Translating gives CASSIEVDRDNQPQHF.

The chain employs TRBV7-3 and TRBJ2-4; the D gene is possibly TRBD2 (5 bases). V was clipped by 2 bases and J by 5 bases, with 13 bases between them. The germline V gene encodes CDR1 SGHTA and CDR2 FQGTGA. The CDR3 runs to 15 residues. The DNA of the CDR3 is TGTGCCAGCAGCTTAGGGCTCGGAGGCGAAAACATTCAGTACTTC. It codes for CASSLGLGGENIQYF.

The gene calls are TRBV5-5 and TRBJ2-2; TRBD1 might be the D (6 bases). This CDR3 is 13 amino acids long. The germline gives CDR1 SGHKS, CDR2 YYEKEE (reference sequence). Deletions cut 3 bases from V and 4 bases from J, with 7 bases between. CDR3 amino acids: CASSWTATGELFF. DNA of the CDR3: TGTGCCAGCAGCTGGACAGCCACCGGGGAGCTGTTTTTT.

This chain's CDR3 is CASSRGPGKGSGSGSYNEQFF. The CDR3 nucleotides read TGTGCCAGTAGTAGGGGTCCGGGGAAGGGTAGCGGGAGCGGGTCCTACAATGAGCAGTTCTTC. The rearrangement uses TRBV19 and TRBJ2-1, with TRBD2 matching over 9 bases. Trimming at V came to 4 bases and at J to 1 base, leaving 20 bases not matched to a gene. Germline V CDR1 and CDR2: LNHDA, SQIVND (reference sequence). The CDR3 length is 21 residues.